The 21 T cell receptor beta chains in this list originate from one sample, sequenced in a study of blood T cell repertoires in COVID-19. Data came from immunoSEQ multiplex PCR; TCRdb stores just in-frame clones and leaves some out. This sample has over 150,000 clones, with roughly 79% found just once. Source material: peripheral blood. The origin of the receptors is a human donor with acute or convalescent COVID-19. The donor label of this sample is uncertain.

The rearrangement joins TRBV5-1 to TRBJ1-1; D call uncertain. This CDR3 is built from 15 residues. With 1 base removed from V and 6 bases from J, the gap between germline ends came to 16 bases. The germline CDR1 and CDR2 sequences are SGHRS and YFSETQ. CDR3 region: CASSLLGSSFAEAFF. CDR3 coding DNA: TGCGCCAGCAGCTTGCTGGGCTCCTCTTTCGCTGAAGCTTTCTTT.

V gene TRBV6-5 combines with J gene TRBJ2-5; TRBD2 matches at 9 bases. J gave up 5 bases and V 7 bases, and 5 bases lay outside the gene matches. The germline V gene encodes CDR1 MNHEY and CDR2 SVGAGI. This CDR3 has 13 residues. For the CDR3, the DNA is TGTGCCAGCACATTAGCGGGAGCGGAGACCCAGTACTTC. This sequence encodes CASTLAGAETQYF.

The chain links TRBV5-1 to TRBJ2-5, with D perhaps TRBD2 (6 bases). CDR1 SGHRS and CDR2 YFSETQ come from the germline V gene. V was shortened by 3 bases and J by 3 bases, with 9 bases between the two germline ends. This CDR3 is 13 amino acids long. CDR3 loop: CASSSLAEETQYF. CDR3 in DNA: TGCGCCAGCAGCTCCTTAGCGGAAGAGACCCAGTACTTC. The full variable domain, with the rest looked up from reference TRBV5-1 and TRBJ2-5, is KAGVTQTPRYLIKTRGQQVTLSCSPISGHRSVSWYQQTPGQGLQFLFEYFSETQRNKGNFPGRFSGRQFSNSRSEMNVSTLELGDSALYLCASSSLAEETQYFGPGTRLLVL.

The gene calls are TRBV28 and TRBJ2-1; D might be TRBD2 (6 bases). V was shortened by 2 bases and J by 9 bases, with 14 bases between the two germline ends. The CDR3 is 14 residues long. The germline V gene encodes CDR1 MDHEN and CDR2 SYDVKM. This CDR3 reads CASSLTPAGFEQFF. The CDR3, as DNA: TGTGCCAGCAGTTTAACCCCCGCGGGATTTGAGCAGTTCTTC.

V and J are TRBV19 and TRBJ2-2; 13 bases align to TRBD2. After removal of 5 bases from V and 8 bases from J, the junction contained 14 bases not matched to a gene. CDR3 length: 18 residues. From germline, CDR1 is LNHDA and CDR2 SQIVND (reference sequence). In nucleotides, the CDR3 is TGTGCCAGTAGTTCTCGGGGATCCGGGACTAGCGGGAAGGGGGAGCTGTTTTTT. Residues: CASSSRGSGTSGKGELFF.

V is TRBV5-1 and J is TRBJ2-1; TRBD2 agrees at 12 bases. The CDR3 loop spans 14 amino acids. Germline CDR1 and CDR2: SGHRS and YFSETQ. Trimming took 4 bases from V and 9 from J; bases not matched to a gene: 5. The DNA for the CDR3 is TGCGCCAGCAGCGCCTCTAGCGGGAGGGTTGAGCAGTTCTTC. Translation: CASSASSGRVEQFF.

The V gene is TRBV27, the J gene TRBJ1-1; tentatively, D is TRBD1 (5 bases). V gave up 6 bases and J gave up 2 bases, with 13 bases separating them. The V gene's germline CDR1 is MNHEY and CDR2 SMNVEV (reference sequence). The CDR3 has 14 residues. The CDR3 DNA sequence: TGTGCCAGCAGCCCAGGGAGGTTAAACACTGAAGCTTTCTTT. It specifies CASSPGRLNTEAFF.

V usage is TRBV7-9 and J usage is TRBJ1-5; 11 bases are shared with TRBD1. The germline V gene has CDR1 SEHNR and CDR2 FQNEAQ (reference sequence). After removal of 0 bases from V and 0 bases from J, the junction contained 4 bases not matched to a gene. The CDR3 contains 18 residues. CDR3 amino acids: CASSLATGTGGSNQPQHF. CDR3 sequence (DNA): TGTGCCAGCAGCTTAGCGACTGGGACAGGGGGTAGCAATCAGCCCCAGCATTTT.

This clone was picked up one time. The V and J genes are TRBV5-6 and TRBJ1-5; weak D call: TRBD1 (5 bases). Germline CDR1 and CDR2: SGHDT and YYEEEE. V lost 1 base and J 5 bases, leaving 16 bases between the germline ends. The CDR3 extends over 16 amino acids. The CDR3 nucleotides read TGTGCCAGCAGCTTGAGTCACGGCAGGGTTTATCAGCCCCAGCATTTT. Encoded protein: CASSLSHGRVYQPQHF. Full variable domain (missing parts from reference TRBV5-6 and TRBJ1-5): DAGVTQSPTHLIKTRGQQVTLRCSPKSGHDTVSWYQQALGQGPQFIFQYYEEEERQRGNFPDRFSGHQFPNYSSELNVNALLLGDSALYLCASSLSHGRVYQPQHFGDGTRLSIL.

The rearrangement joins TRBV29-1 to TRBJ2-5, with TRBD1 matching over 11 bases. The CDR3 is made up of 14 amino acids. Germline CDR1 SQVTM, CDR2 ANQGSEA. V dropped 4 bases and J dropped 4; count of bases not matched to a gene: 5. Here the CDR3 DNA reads TGCAGCGTTGGGAAAGGGACAGGGGGAGAGACCCAGTACTTC. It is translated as CSVGKGTGGETQYF.

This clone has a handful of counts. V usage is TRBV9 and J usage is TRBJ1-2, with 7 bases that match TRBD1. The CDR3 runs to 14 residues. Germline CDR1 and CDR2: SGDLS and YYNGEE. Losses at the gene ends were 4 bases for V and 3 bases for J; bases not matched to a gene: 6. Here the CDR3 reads CASSPQGEDYGYTF. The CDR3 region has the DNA TGTGCCAGCAGCCCTCAGGGGGAGGACTATGGCTACACCTTC. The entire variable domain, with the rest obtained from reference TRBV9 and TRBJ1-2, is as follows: DSGVTQTPKHLITATGQRVTLRCSPRSGDLSVYWYQQSLDQGLQFLIQYYNGEERAKGNILERFSAQQFPDLHSELNLSSLELGDSALYFCASSPQGEDYGYTFGSGTRLTVV.

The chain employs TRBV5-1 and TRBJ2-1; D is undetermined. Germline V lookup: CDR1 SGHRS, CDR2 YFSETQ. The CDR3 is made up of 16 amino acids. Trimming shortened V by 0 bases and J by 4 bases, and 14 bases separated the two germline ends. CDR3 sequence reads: CASSLVPVTGYNEQFF. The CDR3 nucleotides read TGCGCCAGCAGCTTGGTACCGGTAACCGGGTACAATGAGCAGTTCTTC.

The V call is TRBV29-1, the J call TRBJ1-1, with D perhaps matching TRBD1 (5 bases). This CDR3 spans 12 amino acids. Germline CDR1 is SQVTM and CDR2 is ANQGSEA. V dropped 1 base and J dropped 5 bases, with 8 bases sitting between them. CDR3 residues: CSVEAGGTEAFF. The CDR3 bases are TGCAGCGTTGAAGCGGGGGGAACTGAAGCTTTCTTT.

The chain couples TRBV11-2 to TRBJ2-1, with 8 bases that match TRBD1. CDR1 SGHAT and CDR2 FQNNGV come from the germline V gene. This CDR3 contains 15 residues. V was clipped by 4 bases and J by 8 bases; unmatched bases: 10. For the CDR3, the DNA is TGTGCCAGCAGCTCCAGGGGGCCACCTCTCGATGAGCAGTTCTTC. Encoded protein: CASSSRGPPLDEQFF. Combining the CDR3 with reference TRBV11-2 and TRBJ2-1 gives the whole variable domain EAGVAQSPRYKIIEKRQSVAFWCNPISGHATLYWYQQILGQGPKLLIQFQNNGVVDDSQLPKDRFSAERLKGVDSTLKIQPAKLEDSAVYLCASSSRGPPLDEQFFGPGTRLTVL.

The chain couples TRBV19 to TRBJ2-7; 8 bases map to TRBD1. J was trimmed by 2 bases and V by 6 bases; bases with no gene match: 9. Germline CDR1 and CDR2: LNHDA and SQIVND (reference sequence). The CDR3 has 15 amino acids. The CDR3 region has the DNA TGTGCCAGTAGGGAGGCCGGGACAGGTACCTACGAGCAGTACTTC. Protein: CASREAGTGTYEQYF.

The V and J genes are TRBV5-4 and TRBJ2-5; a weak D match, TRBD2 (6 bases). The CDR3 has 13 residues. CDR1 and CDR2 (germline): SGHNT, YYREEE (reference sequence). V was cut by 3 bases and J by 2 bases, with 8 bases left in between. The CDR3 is CASSWGLQETQYF. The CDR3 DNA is TGTGCCAGCAGCTGGGGACTGCAAGAGACCCAGTACTTC.

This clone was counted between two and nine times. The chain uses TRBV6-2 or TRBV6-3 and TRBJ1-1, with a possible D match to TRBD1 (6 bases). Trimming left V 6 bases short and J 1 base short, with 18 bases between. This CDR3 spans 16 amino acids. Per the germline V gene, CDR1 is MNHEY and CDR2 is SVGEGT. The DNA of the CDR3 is TGTGCCAGCAGCCCCCACTTGGGCAGGGGGAACACTGAAGCTTTCTTT. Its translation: CASSPHLGRGNTEAFF.

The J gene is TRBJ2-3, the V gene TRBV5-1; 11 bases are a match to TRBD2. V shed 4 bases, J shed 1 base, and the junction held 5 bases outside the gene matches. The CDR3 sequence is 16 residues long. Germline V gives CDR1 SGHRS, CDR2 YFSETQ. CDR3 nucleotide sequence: TGCGCCAGCAGCAAAGGACTAGCGGGCGGCACAGATACGCAGTATTTT. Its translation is CASSKGLAGGTDTQYF. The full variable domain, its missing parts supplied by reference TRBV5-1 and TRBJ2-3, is KAGVTQTPRYLIKTRGQQVTLSCSPISGHRSVSWYQQTPGQGLQFLFEYFSETQRNKGNFPGRFSGRQFSNSRSEMNVSTLELGDSALYLCASSKGLAGGTDTQYFGPGTRLTVL.

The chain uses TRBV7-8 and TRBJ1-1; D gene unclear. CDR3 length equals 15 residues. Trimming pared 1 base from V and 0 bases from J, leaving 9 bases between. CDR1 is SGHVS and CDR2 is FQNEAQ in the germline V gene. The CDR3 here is CASSLVGGMNTEAFF. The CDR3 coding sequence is TGTGCCAGCAGCTTAGTAGGCGGAATGAACACTGAAGCTTTCTTT. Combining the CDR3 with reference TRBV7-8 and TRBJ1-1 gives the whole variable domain GAGVSQSPRYKVAKRGQDVALRCDPISGHVSLFWYQQALGQGPEFLTYFQNEAQLDKSGLPSDRFFAERPEGSVSTLKIQRTQQEDSAVYLCASSLVGGMNTEAFFGQGTRLTVV.

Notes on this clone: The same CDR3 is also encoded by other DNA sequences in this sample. DNA for the CDR3: TGTGCCAGCTCCGGGACAGGGGGCGCAGATACGCAGTATTTT. It is translated as CASSGTGGADTQYF. The chain is built from TRBV2 and TRBJ2-3, with TRBD1 identical over 12 bases. The length of the CDR3 is 14 residues. The J segment lost 4 bases and the V segment lost 8 bases, leaving 4 bases of the junction unmatched. The germline gives CDR1 SNHLY, CDR2 FYNNEI.

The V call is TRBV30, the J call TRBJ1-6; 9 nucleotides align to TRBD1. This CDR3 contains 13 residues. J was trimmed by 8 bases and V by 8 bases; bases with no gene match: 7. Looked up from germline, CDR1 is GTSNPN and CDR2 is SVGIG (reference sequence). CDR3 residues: CAGTGPGYSPLHF. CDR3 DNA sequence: TGTGCCGGGACAGGGCCCGGGTATTCACCCCTCCACTTT.